This TCR beta chain was sequenced during a study of shared clonotypes between healthy human individuals. Regarding the study as a whole: Only a few donors were included, so the genetic and exposure-history diversity represented was limited. It was the non-shared clonotypes that had lower generation probabilities than clonotypes shared by all four donors. For naive CD4 cells, 5% to 6.5% of clonotypes were shared across a few donors.

TCRdb's table, derived via immunoSEQ multiplex PCR, lists solely in-frame clones and lacks some. The data contain a few million clones, 85% to 95% of them singletons. The CDR3 has 14 residues. V was trimmed by 4 bases and J by 0 bases, leaving 8 bases between them. Germline V lookup: CDR1 LNHNV, CDR2 YYDKDF (reference sequence). Naive CD8 isolation took CD45RO-negative cells positively selected for CCR7 and excluded terminally differentiated effector memory CD45RA+ cells. About this clone itself: Its antigen is not known.

What was sequenced was naive CD8+ T cells from PBMCs. The TCR sequence derives from a man between 18 and 29 years old in good health. Some clones in this sample may be carry-over from other donors' samples. The chain recombines TRBV15 with TRBJ2-3; D could derive from TRBD1 or TRBD2 (5 bases each). The CDR3 loop reads CATSKGSSTDTQYF. Here the CDR3 DNA reads TGTGCCACCAGCAAGGGGAGCAGCACAGATACGCAGTATTTT.